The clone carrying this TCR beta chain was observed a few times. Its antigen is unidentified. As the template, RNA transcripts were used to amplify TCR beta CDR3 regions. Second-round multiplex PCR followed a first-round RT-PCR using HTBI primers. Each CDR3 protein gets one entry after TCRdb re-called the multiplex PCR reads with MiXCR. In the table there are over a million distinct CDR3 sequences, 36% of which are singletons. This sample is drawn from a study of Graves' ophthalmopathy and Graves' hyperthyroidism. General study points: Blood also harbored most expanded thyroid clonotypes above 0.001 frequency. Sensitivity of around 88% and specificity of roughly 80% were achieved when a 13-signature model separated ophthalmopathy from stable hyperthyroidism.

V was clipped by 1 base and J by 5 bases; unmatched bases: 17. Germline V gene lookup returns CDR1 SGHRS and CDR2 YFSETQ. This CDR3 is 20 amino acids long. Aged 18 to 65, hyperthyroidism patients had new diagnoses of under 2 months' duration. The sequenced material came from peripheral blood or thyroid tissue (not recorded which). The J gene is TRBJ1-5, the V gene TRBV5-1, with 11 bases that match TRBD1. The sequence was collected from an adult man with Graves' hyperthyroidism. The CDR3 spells CASSLMRDRGTNGDHQPQHF. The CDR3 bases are TGCGCCAGCAGCTTGATGAGGGACAGGGGGACCAACGGGGACCATCAGCCCCAGCATTTT.